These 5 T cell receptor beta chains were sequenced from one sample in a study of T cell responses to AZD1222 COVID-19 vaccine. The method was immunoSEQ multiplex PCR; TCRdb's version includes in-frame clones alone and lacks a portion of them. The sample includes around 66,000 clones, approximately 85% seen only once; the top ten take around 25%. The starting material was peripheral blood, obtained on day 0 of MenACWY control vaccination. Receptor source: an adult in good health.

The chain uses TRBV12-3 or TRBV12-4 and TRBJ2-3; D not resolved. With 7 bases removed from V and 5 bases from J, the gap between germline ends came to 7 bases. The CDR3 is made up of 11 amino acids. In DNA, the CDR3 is TGTGCCAGCACCTTAGGAGATACGCAGTATTTT. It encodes CASTLGDTQYF.

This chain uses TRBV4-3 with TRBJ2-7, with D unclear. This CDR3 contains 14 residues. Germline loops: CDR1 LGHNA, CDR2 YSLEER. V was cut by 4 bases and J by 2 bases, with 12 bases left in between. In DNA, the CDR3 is TGCGCCAGCAGCCTGGCCGCCGGGCCCTACGAGCAGTACTTC. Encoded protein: CASSLAAGPYEQYF.

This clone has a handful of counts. Here the CDR3 reads CASSLIDRDPGYTF. CDR3 coding DNA: TGTGCCAGCAGCTTAATTGACAGGGATCCTGGCTACACCTTC. The chain joins TRBV7-2 to TRBJ1-2, with TRBD1 identical over 7 bases. With 2 bases clipped from V and 7 bases from J, the junction kept 7 bases outside the gene matches. This CDR3 comprises 14 residues. Germline CDR1 and CDR2: SGHTA and FQGNSA.

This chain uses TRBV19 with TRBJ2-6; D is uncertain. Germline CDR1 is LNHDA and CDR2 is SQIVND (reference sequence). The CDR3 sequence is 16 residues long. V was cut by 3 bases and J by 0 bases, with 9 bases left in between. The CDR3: CASSMGISSGANVLTF. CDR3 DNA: TGTGCCAGTAGTATGGGGATTAGCTCTGGGGCCAACGTCCTGACTTTC.

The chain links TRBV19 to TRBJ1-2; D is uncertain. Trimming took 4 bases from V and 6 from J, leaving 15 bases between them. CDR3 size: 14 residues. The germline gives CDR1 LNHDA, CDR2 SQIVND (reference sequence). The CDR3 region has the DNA TGTGCCAGTAGTAACCTGGAACGAAGGAATGGCTACACCTTC. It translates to CASSNLERRNGYTF. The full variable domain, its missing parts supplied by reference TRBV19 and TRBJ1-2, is DGGITQSPKYLFRKEGQNVTLSCEQNLNHDAMYWYRQDPGQGLRLIYYSQIVNDFQKGDIAEGYSVSREKKESFPLTVTSAQKNPTAFYLCASSNLERRNGYTFGSGTRLTVV.